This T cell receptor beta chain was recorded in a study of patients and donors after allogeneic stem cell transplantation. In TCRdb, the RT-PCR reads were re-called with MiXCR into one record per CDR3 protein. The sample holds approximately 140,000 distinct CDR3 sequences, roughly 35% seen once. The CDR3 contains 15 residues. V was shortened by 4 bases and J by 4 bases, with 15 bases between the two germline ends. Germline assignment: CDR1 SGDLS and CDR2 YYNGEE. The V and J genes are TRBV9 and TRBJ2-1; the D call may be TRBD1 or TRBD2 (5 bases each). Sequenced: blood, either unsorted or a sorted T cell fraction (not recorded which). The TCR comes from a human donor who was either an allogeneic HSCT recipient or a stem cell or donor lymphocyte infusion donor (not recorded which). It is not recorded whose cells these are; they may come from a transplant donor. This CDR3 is CASSPAGTFYNEQFF. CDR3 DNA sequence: TGTGCCAGCAGCCCCGCCGGGACCTTTTACAATGAGCAGTTCTTC.